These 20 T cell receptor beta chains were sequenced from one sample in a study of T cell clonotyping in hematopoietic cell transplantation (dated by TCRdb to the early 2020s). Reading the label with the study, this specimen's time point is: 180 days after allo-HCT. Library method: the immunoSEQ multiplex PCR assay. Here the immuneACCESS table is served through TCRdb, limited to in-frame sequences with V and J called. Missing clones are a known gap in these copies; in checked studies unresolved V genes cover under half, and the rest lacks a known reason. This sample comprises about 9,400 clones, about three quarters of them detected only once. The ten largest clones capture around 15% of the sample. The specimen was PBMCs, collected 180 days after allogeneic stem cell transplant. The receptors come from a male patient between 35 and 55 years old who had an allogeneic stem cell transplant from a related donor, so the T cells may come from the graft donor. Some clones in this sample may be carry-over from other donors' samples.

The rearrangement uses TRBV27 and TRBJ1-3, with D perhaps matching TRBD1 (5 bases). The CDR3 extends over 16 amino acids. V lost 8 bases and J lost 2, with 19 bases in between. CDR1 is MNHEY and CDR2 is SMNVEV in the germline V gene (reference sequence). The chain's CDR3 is CASARDSSGTGNTIYF. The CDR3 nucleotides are TGTGCCAGCGCCCGGGACTCCTCAGGGACTGGAAACACCATATATTTT.

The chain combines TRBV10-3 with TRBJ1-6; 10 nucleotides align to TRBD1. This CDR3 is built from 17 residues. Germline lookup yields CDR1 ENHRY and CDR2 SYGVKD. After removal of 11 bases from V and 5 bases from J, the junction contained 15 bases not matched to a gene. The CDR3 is CAVRQGAGREDNSPLHF. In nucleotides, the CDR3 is TGTGCCGTTAGACAGGGGGCTGGGCGAGAAGATAATTCACCCCTCCACTTT.

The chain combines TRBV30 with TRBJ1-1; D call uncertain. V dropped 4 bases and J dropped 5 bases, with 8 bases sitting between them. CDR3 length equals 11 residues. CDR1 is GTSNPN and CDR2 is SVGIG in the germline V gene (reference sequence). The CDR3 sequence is CAWNVRTEAFF. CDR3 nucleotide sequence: TGTGCCTGGAACGTGCGGACTGAAGCTTTCTTT.

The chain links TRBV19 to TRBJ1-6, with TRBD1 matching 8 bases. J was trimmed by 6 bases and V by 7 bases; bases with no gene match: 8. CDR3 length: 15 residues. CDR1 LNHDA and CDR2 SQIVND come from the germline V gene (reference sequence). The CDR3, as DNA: TGTGCCAGTACCTCGGGGGGACAGGTTAATTCACCCCTCCACTTT. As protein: CASTSGGQVNSPLHF.

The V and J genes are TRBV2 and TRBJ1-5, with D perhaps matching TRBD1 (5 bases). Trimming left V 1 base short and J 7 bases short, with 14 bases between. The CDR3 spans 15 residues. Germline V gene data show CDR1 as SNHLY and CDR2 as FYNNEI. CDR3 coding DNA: TGTGCCAGCAGTGAAGAGTTCGGACGGGGGCAGCCCCAGCATTTT. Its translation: CASSEEFGRGQPQHF. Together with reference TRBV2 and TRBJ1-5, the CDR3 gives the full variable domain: EPEVTQTPSHQVTQMGQEVILRCVPISNHLYFYWYRQILGQKVEFLVSFYNNEISEKSEIFDDQFSVERPDGSNFTLKIRSTKLEDSAMYFCASSEEFGRGQPQHFGDGTRLSIL.

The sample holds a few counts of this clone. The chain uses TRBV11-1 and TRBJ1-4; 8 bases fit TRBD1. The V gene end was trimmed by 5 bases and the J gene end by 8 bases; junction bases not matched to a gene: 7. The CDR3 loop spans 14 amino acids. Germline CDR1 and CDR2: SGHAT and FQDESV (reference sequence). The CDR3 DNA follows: TGTGCCAGCAGCCCGGGACAGGAAGGCGAAAAACTGTTTTTT. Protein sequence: CASSPGQEGEKLFF.

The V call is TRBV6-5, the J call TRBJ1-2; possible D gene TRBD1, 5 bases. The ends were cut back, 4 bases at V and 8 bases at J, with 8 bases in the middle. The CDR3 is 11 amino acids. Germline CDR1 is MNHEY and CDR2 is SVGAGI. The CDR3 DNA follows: TGTGCCAGCAGTTGGGGGAGAGGCTACACCTTC. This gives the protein CASSWGRGYTF.

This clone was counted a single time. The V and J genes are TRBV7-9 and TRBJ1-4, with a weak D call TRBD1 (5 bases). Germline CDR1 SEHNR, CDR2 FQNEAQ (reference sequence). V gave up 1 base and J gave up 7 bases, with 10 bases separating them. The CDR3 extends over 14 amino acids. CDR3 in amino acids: CASSLVRVGEKLFF. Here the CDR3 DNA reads TGTGCCAGCAGCTTAGTCAGGGTCGGTGAAAAACTGTTTTTT.

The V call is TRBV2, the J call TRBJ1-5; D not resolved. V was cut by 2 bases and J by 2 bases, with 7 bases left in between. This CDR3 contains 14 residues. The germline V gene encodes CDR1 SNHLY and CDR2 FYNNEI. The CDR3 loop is CASSEFQGNQPQHF. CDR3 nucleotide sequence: TGTGCCAGCAGTGAATTCCAGGGCAATCAGCCCCAGCATTTT.

The CDR3 is CASSQGQLKLYGYTF. The CDR3 coding sequence is TGTGCCAGCAGCCAGGGACAGCTAAAACTTTATGGCTACACCTTC. The V gene is TRBV7-9, the J gene TRBJ1-2, with 7 nucleotides matching TRBD1. Germline V gene lookup returns CDR1 SEHNR and CDR2 FQNEAQ (reference sequence). J lost 5 bases, V lost 5 bases, and 11 bases had no gene match. There are 15 residues in the CDR3.

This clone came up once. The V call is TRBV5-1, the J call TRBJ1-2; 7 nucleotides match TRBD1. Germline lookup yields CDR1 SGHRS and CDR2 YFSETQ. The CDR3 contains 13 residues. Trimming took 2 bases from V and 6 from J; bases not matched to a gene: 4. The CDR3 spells CASSFGRGNGYTF. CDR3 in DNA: TGCGCCAGCAGCTTTGGCAGGGGGAATGGCTACACCTTC. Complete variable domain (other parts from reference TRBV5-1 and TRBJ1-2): KAGVTQTPRYLIKTRGQQVTLSCSPISGHRSVSWYQQTPGQGLQFLFEYFSETQRNKGNFPGRFSGRQFSNSRSEMNVSTLELGDSALYLCASSFGRGNGYTFGSGTRLTVV.

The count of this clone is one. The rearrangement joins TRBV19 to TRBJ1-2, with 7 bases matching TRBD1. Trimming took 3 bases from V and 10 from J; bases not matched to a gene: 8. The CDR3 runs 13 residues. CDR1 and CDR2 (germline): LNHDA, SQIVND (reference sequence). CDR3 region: CASSISQGYVYTF. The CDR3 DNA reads TGTGCCAGTAGTATCTCACAGGGGTACGTCTACACCTTC.

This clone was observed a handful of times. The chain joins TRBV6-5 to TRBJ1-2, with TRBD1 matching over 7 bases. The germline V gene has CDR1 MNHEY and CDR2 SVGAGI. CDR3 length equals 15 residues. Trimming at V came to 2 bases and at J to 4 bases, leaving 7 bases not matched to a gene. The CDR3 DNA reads TGTGCCAGCAGTTACCTGACAGGGCTCGGCTATGGCTACACCTTC. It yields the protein CASSYLTGLGYGYTF.

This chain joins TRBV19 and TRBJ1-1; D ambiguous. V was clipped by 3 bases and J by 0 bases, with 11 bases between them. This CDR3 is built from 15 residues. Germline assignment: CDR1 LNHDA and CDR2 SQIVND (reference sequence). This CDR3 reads CASSITPYMNTEAFF. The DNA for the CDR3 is TGTGCCAGTAGTATCACCCCCTACATGAACACTGAAGCTTTCTTT.

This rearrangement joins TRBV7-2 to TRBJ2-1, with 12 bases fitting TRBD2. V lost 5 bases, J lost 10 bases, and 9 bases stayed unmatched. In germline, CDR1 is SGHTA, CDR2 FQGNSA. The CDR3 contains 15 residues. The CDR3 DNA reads TGTGCCAGCAGCCCACCTAGCGGGGGGGCTCAGGAGCAGTTCTTC. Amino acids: CASSPPSGGAQEQFF. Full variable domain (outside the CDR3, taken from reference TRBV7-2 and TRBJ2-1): GAGVSQSPSNKVTEKGKDVELRCDPISGHTALYWYRQSLGQGLEFLIYFQGNSAPDKSGLPSDRFSAERTGGSVSTLTIQRTQQEDSAVYLCASSPPSGGAQEQFFGPGTRLTVL.

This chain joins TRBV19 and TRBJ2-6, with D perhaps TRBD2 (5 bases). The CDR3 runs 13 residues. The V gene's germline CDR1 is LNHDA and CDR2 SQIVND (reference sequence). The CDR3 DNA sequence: TGTGCTAGTGAGCGGTCTGGGGCCAACGTCCTGACTTTC. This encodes CASERSGANVLTF.

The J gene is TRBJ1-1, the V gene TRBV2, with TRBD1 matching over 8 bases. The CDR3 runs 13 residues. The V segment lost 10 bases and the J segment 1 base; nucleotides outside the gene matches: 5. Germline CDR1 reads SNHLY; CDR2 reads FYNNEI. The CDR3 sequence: CATQQGGNTEAFF. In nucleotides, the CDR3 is TGTGCCACTCAACAGGGGGGGAACACTGAAGCTTTCTTT. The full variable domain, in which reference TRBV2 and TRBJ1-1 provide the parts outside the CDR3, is EPEVTQTPSHQVTQMGQEVILRCVPISNHLYFYWYRQILGQKVEFLVSFYNNEISEKSEIFDDQFSVERPDGSNFTLKIRSTKLEDSAMYFCATQQGGNTEAFFGQGTRLTVV.

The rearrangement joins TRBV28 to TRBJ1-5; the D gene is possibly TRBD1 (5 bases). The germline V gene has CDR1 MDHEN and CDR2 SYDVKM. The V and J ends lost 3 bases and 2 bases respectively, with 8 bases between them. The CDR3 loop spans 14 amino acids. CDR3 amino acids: CASSFGARNQPQHF. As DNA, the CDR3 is TGTGCCAGCAGTTTCGGGGCCCGCAATCAGCCCCAGCATTTT.

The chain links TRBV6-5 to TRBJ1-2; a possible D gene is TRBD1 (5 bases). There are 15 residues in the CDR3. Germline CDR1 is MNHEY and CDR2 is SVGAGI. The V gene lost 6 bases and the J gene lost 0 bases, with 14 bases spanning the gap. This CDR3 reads CASRRTRTPNYGYTF. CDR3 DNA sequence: TGTGCCAGCAGGCGGACACGAACTCCTAACTATGGCTACACCTTC.

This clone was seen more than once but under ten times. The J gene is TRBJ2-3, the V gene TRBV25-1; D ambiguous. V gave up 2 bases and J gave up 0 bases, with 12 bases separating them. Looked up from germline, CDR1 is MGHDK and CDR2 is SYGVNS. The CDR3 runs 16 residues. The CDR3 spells CASSEHPGSSTDTQYF. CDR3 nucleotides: TGTGCCAGCAGTGAACACCCGGGCTCCAGCACAGATACGCAGTATTTT.